This TCR beta chain came from a study of tumor-infiltrating lymphocytes in primary liver carcinoma (dated 2017 in TCRdb). In the study overall: The five patients, three men and two women aged 30 to 69 years, had hepatocellular carcinoma (four) or combined HCC and intrahepatic cholangiocarcinoma (one). The five patients had tumors staged T1-T3 N0M0, with maximum diameters ranging from about 4 to 11 cm. Each sample produced about 3.5 to 7.5 million productive TCRbeta reads, and read depth showed no significant difference between tissue types. For each liver tumor, the study sampled five regions along with adjacent normal tissue and blood, and applied TCRbeta repertoire sequencing, expression microarrays and whole-exome sequencing. A total of 35 specimens from 5 patients underwent TCRbeta repertoire sequencing, comprising roughly 25 tumor regions, 5 adjacent noncancerous liver tissues and 5 peripheral blood samples. The approximately 24 tumor region samples were profiled with Agilent mRNA microarrays so that TCRbeta repertoire diversity could be related to the local molecular phenotype. High reproducibility was observed for the technical replicate repertoires, with mean shared-clone rates roughly 0.92 and correlation coefficients above 0.98. The paper's findings and limits, for the study overall: The top 250 clones made up a significantly larger repertoire fraction in tumors than in blood (p = 0.039). Only the TCR beta chain was sequenced, which likely underestimates true repertoire diversity because unpaired alpha chains were not captured. Only about 8-24% of top clones were found in all five regions of a tumor, suggesting spatial heterogeneity of tumor-infiltrating T cells. Only a few patients were included in the study, and the authors note that the findings should be validated in a larger study. Bulk unsorted samples precluded comparing CD4+ and CD8+ T cell repertoires. Consistent with antigen-driven expansion, pairs of tumor regions showed higher repertoire overlap (mean around 36%) than either tumor-adjacent pairs (approximately 17%) or tumor-blood pairs (around 14%).

Regarding this clonotype: It lacks a known antigen. Compared with germline, one end of the junction differs, possibly owing to a read error.

Spanning cysteine to phenylalanine, the CDR3 consists of 15 amino acids. Just CDR3 DNA is preserved here, 45 bases in frame from base 1. CDR1 and CDR2, looked up from the germline V gene, are LGHNA and YNFKEQ. Without any cell sorting, total RNA and DNA were extracted together from about 20-30 mg of bulk tissue using the AllPrep DNA/RNA mini kit. Surgical resection was performed in China between 2015 and March 2016 on several patients with histopathologically diagnosed primary liver carcinoma. At the time of sampling, the patients had chronic HBV infection and had not received any treatment. Each tumor was sampled at five spatially separated regions: the superior, inferior, left-lateral and right-lateral poles and the tumor centre. According to histology, viable tumor cells made up more than 90% of every tumor sample. Each fresh piece of tumor and adjacent tissue was cut in two, with one half stored in RNAlater at -80 degrees C and the other half sent for histology.

Using a constant-region primer and ProtoScript II reverse transcriptase, TCRbeta-specific cDNA was reverse-transcribed from about 460 ng total RNA. Three nested multiplex PCR rounds, following a slightly modified ARM-PCR procedure, were used to build the TCRbeta libraries. The first two PCR rounds used multiplex TRBV1-TRBV30 forward primers with a Cbeta reverse primer, each for around 10 cycles. Sample barcodes and Illumina adapters were added in a final 25-cycle PCR using Deep VentR polymerase. Before sequencing, amplicons between 200 and 500 bp were purified from gel using a QIAquick gel extraction kit. An Illumina HiSeq 2500 was used to sequence the TCRbeta amplicons with 250-bp paired-end reads. On the study's bioinformatics: Quality trimming of reads was performed with Trimmomatic v0.33, and paired reads were merged with FLASH v1.2.11 so that full CDR3 sequences could be recovered. MiGEC v1.2.1b assigned V, D and J germline segments to the rearranged TCRbeta sequences. VDJtools v1.0.0 computed clonotype statistics and Shannon-Wiener diversity indices. Except for diversity analysis, only the 250 most abundant clonotypes of each sample were used in subsequent analyses to reduce sampling bias. TCRdb redid the processing of the public reads, applying fastp at Q25 and MiXCR, and retained in-frame beta chains. Each record represents a unique CDR3 protein, reported with the most common genes and DNA among its rows. TCRdb, not the original authors, processed these V and J calls. Recorded for this sample are approximately 76,000 distinct CDR3 sequences; 65% to 75% of them occurred a single time. Roughly 13% of the sample is in the top ten clones.

This receptor was obtained from a woman between 55 and 75 years old with primary liver carcinoma and hepatitis B virus infection. Sequencing was carried out using liver tumor tissue from sampling region 4. The cell subset or site label corresponds to: tumor region T4, right-lateral pole. This receptor chain uses TRBV4-2 and TRBJ1-6; no confident D gene assignment can be made. The CDR3 has the sequence CASSQTVIRNSPLRF. The sequence in DNA is TGTGCCAGCAGCCAAACAGTGATTAGAAATTCACCCCTCCGCTTT.